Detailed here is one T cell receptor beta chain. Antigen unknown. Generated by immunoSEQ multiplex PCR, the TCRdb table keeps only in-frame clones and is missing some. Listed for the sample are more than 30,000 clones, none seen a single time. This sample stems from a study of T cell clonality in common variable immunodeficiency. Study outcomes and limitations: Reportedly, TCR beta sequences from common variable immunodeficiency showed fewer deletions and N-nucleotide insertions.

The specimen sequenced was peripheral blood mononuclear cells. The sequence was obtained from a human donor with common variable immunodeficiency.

CDR3 amino acids: CASSPGTSDYNEQFF. CDR3 DNA (partial): TGTGCCAGTAGCCCCGGGACTAGCGATTACAATGAG. This chain links TRBV19 with TRBJ2-1; 10 bases fit TRBD2. The observed sequence ends 3 residues before the CDR3 terminus, with the missing tail filled in from the germline J gene. The CDR3 is made up of 15 amino acids. V shed 6 bases, J shed 4 bases, and the junction held 6 bases outside the gene matches. Per germline, CDR1 LNHDA and CDR2 SQIVND (reference sequence).